This T cell receptor (beta chain) was profiled in a study of regulatory T cells in long-lasting Graves disease. This CDR3 is built from 16 residues. After removal of 2 bases from V and 6 bases from J, the junction contained 8 bases not matched to a gene. From germline, CDR1 is SGHNT and CDR2 YYREEE (reference sequence). Arm-PCR with iRepertoire HTBI primers amplified the CDR3 regions for these TCR beta libraries. Per the original data handling: The identification of approximately 62 TRBV and roughly 15 TRBJ segments was made across samples. TCRdb re-called the multiplex PCR reads with MiXCR, one entry per CDR3 protein. These V and J calls originate from TCRdb's pipeline instead of the authors' own analysis. The sample consists of hundreds of thousands of distinct CDR3 sequences, 18% of them appearing once. Time point given: newly diagnosed GD, antithyroid drugs for less than 3 months. The TCR library was made from RNA that had been extracted from PBMCs in TRIzol.

This TCR derives from a female donor with Graves disease. V and J are TRBV5-4 and TRBJ2-1; 10 nucleotides align to TRBD2. This specimen consisted of peripheral blood mononuclear cells (PBMCs), obtained at new diagnosis, from a patient treated with antithyroid drugs. The CDR3 protein is CASSLFSAGGRNEQFF. The CDR3 DNA reads as TGTGCCAGCAGCTTATTTTCAGCGGGAGGGCGCAATGAGCAGTTCTTC.